Each of the 29 T cell receptor beta chains below was sequenced from the same sample in a study of T cell responses to AZD1222 COVID-19 vaccine. Repertoires were generated with immunoSEQ multiplex PCR, while TCRdb's copy carries only in-frame clones and drops some. The sample holds some 170,000 clones, roughly 89% seen once. Here the sequenced sample was peripheral blood, taken on day 0 of AZD1222 vaccination. The receptors stem from an adult in good health.

This chain connects TRBV5-1 to TRBJ1-5; TRBD1 might be the D (5 bases). The CDR3 has 14 residues. V was trimmed by 4 bases and J by 3 bases, leaving 11 bases between them. Per germline, CDR1 SGHRS and CDR2 YFSETQ. The CDR3 bases are TGCGCCAGCAGCCCCGGTGGGGCCAATCAGCCCCAGCATTTT. It encodes CASSPGGANQPQHF.

V usage is TRBV28 and J usage is TRBJ1-5, with a possible D match to TRBD1 (5 bases). Germline values: CDR1 MDHEN, CDR2 SYDVKM. V was pared by 5 bases and J by 2 bases, with 13 bases between. There are 15 residues in the CDR3. DNA of the CDR3: TGTGCCAGCAGTCGAACTCAGGGCGGCAATCAGCCCCAGCATTTT. It translates to CASSRTQGGNQPQHF.

V is TRBV29-1 and J is TRBJ2-7; 11 bases are shared with TRBD2. Losses at the gene ends were 7 bases for V and 7 bases for J; bases not matched to a gene: 9. CDR1 is SQVTM, CDR2 ANQGSEA, per germline. The CDR3 runs 13 residues. The chain's CDR3 is CSADLAGGGEQYF. DNA of the CDR3: TGCAGCGCTGACCTAGCGGGAGGTGGAGAGCAGTACTTC.

This clone was seen a few times. V gene TRBV7-8 combines with J gene TRBJ1-1; D ambiguous. CDR1 SGHVS and CDR2 FQNEAQ come from the germline V gene. The CDR3 is 16 residues long. The V and J ends lost 1 base and 5 bases respectively, with 17 bases between them. CDR3 residues: CASSLVGRTLGTEAFF. The CDR3 region has the DNA TGTGCCAGCAGCTTAGTTGGTCGGACGTTAGGGACTGAAGCTTTCTTT.

The rearrangement links TRBV28 to TRBJ1-1, with D hard to call. CDR3 length: 11 residues. Germline-derived CDR1 and CDR2 are MDHEN and SYDVKM. Between the trimmed V and J ends, which lost 10 bases and 6 bases, there was a span of 12 bases. CDR3: CATSRGAEAFF. In DNA, the CDR3 is TGTGCCACCTCTAGAGGCGCTGAAGCTTTCTTT.

The chain carries TRBV7-3 and TRBJ2-2, with D possibly being TRBD1 or TRBD2 (5 bases each). This CDR3 is 16 amino acids long. The V end lost 4 bases, the J end lost 5 bases, and 17 bases lay between the germline ends. Germline V gene data show CDR1 as SGHTA and CDR2 as FQGTGA. CDR3 in DNA: TGTGCCAGCAGCTCTGATCGGGGTGCAGGGACCGGGGAGCTGTTTTTT. Protein sequence: CASSSDRGAGTGELFF.

This chain links TRBV3-1 (or the pseudogene TRBV3-2) with TRBJ2-1; D not certain. Trimming took off 0 bases at V and 4 bases at J, with 10 bases between the two ends. Germline CDR1 LGHDT, CDR2 YNNKEL (reference sequence). The length of the CDR3 is 15 residues. In DNA form, the CDR3 reads TGTGCCAGCAGCCAAGATAGTGGCCCTTACAATGAGCAGTTCTTC. Translating it yields CASSQDSGPYNEQFF.

The CDR3 loop is CASNRTAGELFF. The CDR3 coding sequence is TGTGCCAGTAACCGGACGGCCGGGGAGCTGTTTTTT. The genes are TRBV6-5 and TRBJ2-2, with unresolved D. With 9 bases removed from V and 6 bases from J, the gap between germline ends came to 11 bases. The CDR3 loop spans 12 amino acids. The germline CDR1 and CDR2 sequences are MNHEY and SVGAGI.

V usage is TRBV20-1 and J usage is TRBJ2-3, with D possibly being TRBD2 (7 bases). Trimming pared 3 bases from V and 1 base from J, leaving 14 bases between. CDR3 length: 15 amino acids. Germline V gene lookup returns CDR1 DFQATT and CDR2 SNEGSKA (reference sequence). The CDR3 is CSASTLGGRTDTQYF. CDR3 in DNA: TGCAGTGCTAGTACCCTCGGGGGGCGCACAGATACGCAGTATTTT.

The rearrangement uses TRBV11-2 and TRBJ1-1, with D unclear. Trimming left V 6 bases short and J 2 bases short, with 10 bases between. Germline assignment: CDR1 SGHAT and CDR2 FQNNGV. This CDR3 contains 13 residues. The CDR3 loop reads CASSKTDNTEAFF. The CDR3 coding sequence is TGTGCCAGCAGTAAGACTGATAACACTGAAGCTTTCTTT.

This chain joins TRBV6-4 and TRBJ2-4; TRBD1 matches 7 bases. The CDR3 is 13 amino acids. J gave up 9 bases and V 3 bases, and 5 bases lay outside the gene matches. Germline CDR1 MRHNA, CDR2 SNTAGT. The CDR3: CASSEYRGGIQYF. CDR3 in DNA: TGTGCCAGCAGTGAGTACAGGGGTGGCATTCAGTACTTC.

The rearrangement joins TRBV11-2 to TRBJ2-7; TRBD1 matches 7 bases. Losses at the gene ends were 5 bases for V and 4 bases for J; bases not matched to a gene: 11. The germline V gene has CDR1 SGHAT and CDR2 FQNNGV. CDR3 length: 15 amino acids. CDR3 loop: CASSRGLTGSYEQYF. Written as DNA, the CDR3 is TGTGCCAGCAGCCGAGGATTGACAGGGTCTTACGAGCAGTACTTC.

The V gene is TRBV5-1, the J gene TRBJ1-3, with D unresolved. This CDR3 is 15 amino acids long. Germline CDR1 reads SGHRS; CDR2 reads YFSETQ. V was trimmed by 1 base and J by 0 bases, leaving 8 bases between them. CDR3 DNA: TGCGCCAGCAGCTTGAGCGCTCTCTCTGGAAACACCATATATTTT. This gives the protein CASSLSALSGNTIYF.

V and J are TRBV10-1 and TRBJ2-2, with 7 bases lining up with TRBD1. The CDR3 totals 15 residues. Per the germline V gene, CDR1 is WNHNN and CDR2 is SYGVQD (reference sequence). J gave up 1 base and V 1 base, and 0 bases lay outside the gene matches. The CDR3 loop is CASSEWTGNTGELFF. The DNA of the CDR3 is TGCGCCAGCAGTGAGTGGACAGGGAACACCGGGGAGCTGTTTTTT.

The V and J genes are TRBV7-2 and TRBJ1-5; D gene uncertain. Trimming stripped 3 bases from V and 4 bases from J, with 4 bases between. Germline assignment: CDR1 SGHTA and CDR2 FQGNSA. The CDR3 runs to 12 residues. The CDR3 DNA sequence: TGTGCCAGCAGCTTGTATAATCAGCCCCAGCATTTT. The encoded protein is CASSLYNQPQHF. Variable domain in full (rest from reference TRBV7-2 and TRBJ1-5): GAGVSQSPSNKVTEKGKDVELRCDPISGHTALYWYRQSLGQGLEFLIYFQGNSAPDKSGLPSDRFSAERTGGSVSTLTIQRTQQEDSAVYLCASSLYNQPQHFGDGTRLSIL.

The J gene is TRBJ2-3, the V gene TRBV27, with D hard to call. Germline CDR1 and CDR2: MNHEY and SMNVEV (reference sequence). The CDR3 sequence is 16 residues long. Trimming removed 1 base at V and 6 bases at J, with 17 bases between. The CDR3, as DNA: TGTGCCAGCAGTTTATTTACTGGAGCATTGTCGGATACGCAGTATTTT. Amino acid sequence: CASSLFTGALSDTQYF.

In this sample, this clone turned up a few times. The chain couples TRBV28 to TRBJ1-5; D is possibly TRBD1 (6 bases). The CDR3 covers 14 residues. Germline V CDR1 and CDR2: MDHEN, SYDVKM. Trimming left V 6 bases short and J 4 bases short, with 13 bases between. CDR3 protein: CASSWGGFNQPQHF. In DNA form, the CDR3 reads TGTGCCAGCAGCTGGGGGGGCTTTAATCAGCCCCAGCATTTT.

The chain uses TRBV6-6 and TRBJ1-1, with 7 bases matching TRBD1. In germline, CDR1 is MNHNY, CDR2 SVGAGI (reference sequence). This CDR3 has 12 residues. Unmatched junction bases numbered 5, after V lost 5 bases and J lost 8 bases. In DNA form, the CDR3 reads TGTGCCAGCAGTCGACCGACAGGGGAAGCTTTCTTT. Amino acids: CASSRPTGEAFF.

The chain uses TRBV28 and TRBJ1-5; 10 bases align to TRBD1. CDR1 MDHEN and CDR2 SYDVKM come from the germline V gene. Unmatched junction bases numbered 4, after V lost 6 bases and J lost 2 bases. CDR3 length: 15 amino acids. CDR3 sequence: CASRSGTGGNQPQHF. The CDR3 coding sequence is TGTGCCAGCAGGTCCGGGACAGGGGGCAATCAGCCCCAGCATTTT. Looking up the rest from reference TRBV28 and TRBJ1-5 gives the full variable domain: DVKVTQSSRYLVKRTGEKVFLECVQDMDHENMFWYRQDPGLGLRLIYFSYDVKMKEKGDIPEGYSVSREKKERFSLILESASTNQTSMYLCASRSGTGGNQPQHFGDGTRLSIL.

The CDR3 reads CASSKPGAGVSSGNTIYF. In nucleotides, the CDR3 is TGTGCCAGCAGTAAACCAGGGGCTGGCGTCAGCTCTGGAAACACCATATATTTT. The chain combines TRBV28 with TRBJ1-3; tentatively, D is TRBD1 (6 bases). The germline gives CDR1 MDHEN, CDR2 SYDVKM. The CDR3 spans 18 residues. V gave up 5 bases and J gave up 0 bases, with 20 bases separating them.

This chain links TRBV15 with TRBJ1-1; 9 bases line up with TRBD1. V shed 0 bases, J shed 7 bases, and the junction held 9 bases outside the gene matches. The CDR3 totals 16 residues. Germline V lookup: CDR1 LNHNV, CDR2 YYDKDF (reference sequence). The CDR3 sequence: CATSREGTGRLNEAFF. CDR3 sequence (DNA): TGTGCCACCAGCAGAGAAGGGACAGGGAGGTTAAATGAAGCTTTCTTT.

This chain connects TRBV28 to TRBJ1-1, with a tentative D call TRBD1 (5 bases). V lost 7 bases, J lost 4 bases, and 19 bases lay in between. Per the germline V gene, CDR1 is MDHEN and CDR2 is SYDVKM. CDR3 length: 15 residues. In nucleotides, the CDR3 is TGTGCCAGCAACCCCGGGGCGGGGCCTGGCACTGAAGCTTTCTTT. It specifies CASNPGAGPGTEAFF.

CDR3 sequence: CAWGRDRVYGYTF. The CDR3 nucleotides are TGTGCCTGGGGACGGGACAGAGTCTATGGCTACACCTTC. The V call is TRBV30, the J call TRBJ1-2; 7 bases line up with TRBD1. Per the germline V gene, CDR1 is GTSNPN and CDR2 is SVGIG (reference sequence). The CDR3 spans 13 residues. The V gene end was trimmed by 5 bases and the J gene end by 4 bases; junction bases not matched to a gene: 7.

V usage is TRBV15 and J usage is TRBJ1-2; 7 positions agree with TRBD1. CDR1 is LNHNV, CDR2 YYDKDF, per germline (reference sequence). This CDR3 has 14 residues. Trimming cost V 4 bases and J 5 bases; bases outside gene matches: 7. The CDR3 reads CATSKGQDKYGYTF. The CDR3 nucleotides read TGTGCCACCAGCAAAGGACAGGACAAGTATGGCTACACCTTC.

The chain combines TRBV7-2 with TRBJ2-2; TRBD1 aligns across 9 bases. Germline V gene lookup returns CDR1 SGHTA and CDR2 FQGNSA. Trimming at V came to 8 bases and at J to 4 bases, leaving 11 bases not matched to a gene. CDR3 length: 16 amino acids. The CDR3 sequence is CASASRTGVITGELFF. Here the CDR3 DNA reads TGTGCCAGCGCCTCCCGGACAGGGGTCATCACCGGGGAGCTGTTTTTT.

A note on this clone: The germline gene is not matched at one end of the junction; a read error may be the cause. Other DNA sequences in the sample encode the same CDR3. The V call is TRBV15, the J call TRBJ2-1; 10 nucleotides line up with TRBD2. Germline assignment: CDR1 LNHNV and CDR2 YYDKDF (reference sequence). The CDR3 length is 15 residues. CDR3 residues: CATSRDRLAGAEQFF. For the CDR3, the DNA is TGTGCCACCAGTAGAGATAGGCTAGCGGGAGCGGAACAGTTCTTC.

The rearrangement uses TRBV6-2 or TRBV6-3 and TRBJ2-3; D not certain. The CDR3 has 19 amino acids. Trimming took off 0 bases at V and 0 bases at J, with 19 bases between the two ends. CDR1 MNHEY and CDR2 SVGEGT come from the germline V gene. The DNA for the CDR3 is TGTGCCAGCAGTTACTCGGAAGGGTCTGGCAGAACTAGCACAGATACGCAGTATTTT. Its protein product is CASSYSEGSGRTSTDTQYF.

CDR3 DNA: TGTGCCAGCAGAGAGACAGGTTACGAGCAGTACGTC. This encodes CASRETGYEQYV. V gene TRBV2 combines with J gene TRBJ2-7; tentatively, D is TRBD1 (6 bases). Germline assignment: CDR1 SNHLY and CDR2 FYNNEI. The CDR3 length is 12 residues. The V and J ends lost 6 bases and 4 bases respectively, with 10 bases between them.

The rearrangement uses TRBV5-1 and TRBJ2-6; D unclear. The CDR3 runs 16 residues. Trimming removed 2 bases at V and 0 bases at J, with 9 bases between. CDR1 is SGHRS and CDR2 is YFSETQ in the germline V gene. CDR3 sequence (DNA): TGCGCCAGCAGCTTAACGGCAGGCTCTGGGGCCAACGTCCTGACTTTC. Its translation: CASSLTAGSGANVLTF.